Following are 2 T cell receptor beta chains from one sample sequenced in a study of blood T cell repertoires in COVID-19. Repertoires were generated with immunoSEQ multiplex PCR, while TCRdb's copy carries only in-frame clones and drops some. The sample lists roughly 32,000 clones, about 85% occurring once. Sequenced input: peripheral blood. These receptors all come from a man between 60 and 75 years old with active or convalescent COVID-19.

The genes are TRBV27 and TRBJ1-5, with TRBD1 as a possible D gene (6 bases). This CDR3 contains 14 residues. Between the trimmed V and J ends, which lost 8 bases and 2 bases, there was a span of 13 bases. Germline CDR1 MNHEY, CDR2 SMNVEV (reference sequence). The CDR3 region is CASQKQGRNQPQHF. The CDR3 DNA follows: TGTGCCAGCCAAAAGCAGGGGCGCAATCAGCCCCAGCATTTT.

The chain recombines TRBV7-2 with TRBJ1-1; perhaps TRBD1 as D (5 bases). V lost 7 bases and J 1 base, leaving 16 bases between the germline ends. From germline, CDR1 is SGHTA and CDR2 FQGNSA. There are 15 residues in the CDR3. CDR3 DNA: TGTGCCAGCATCCCTTCAGTGGGGCGGAACACTGAAGCTTTCTTT. Encoded protein: CASIPSVGRNTEAFF.